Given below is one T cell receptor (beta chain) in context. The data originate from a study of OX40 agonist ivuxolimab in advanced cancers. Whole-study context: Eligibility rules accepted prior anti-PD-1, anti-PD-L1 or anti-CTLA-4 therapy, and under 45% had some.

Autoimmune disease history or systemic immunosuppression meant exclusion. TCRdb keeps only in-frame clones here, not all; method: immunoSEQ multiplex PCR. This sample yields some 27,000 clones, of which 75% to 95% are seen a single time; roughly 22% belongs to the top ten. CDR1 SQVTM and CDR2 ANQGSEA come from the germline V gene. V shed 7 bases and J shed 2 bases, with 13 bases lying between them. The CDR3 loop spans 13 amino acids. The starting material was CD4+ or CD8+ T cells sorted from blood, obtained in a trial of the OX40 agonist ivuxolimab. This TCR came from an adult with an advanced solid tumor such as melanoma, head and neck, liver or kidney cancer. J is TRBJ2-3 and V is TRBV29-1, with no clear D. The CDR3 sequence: CSGKGSVTDTQYF. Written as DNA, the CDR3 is TGCAGCGGGAAGGGATCAGTCACAGATACGCAGTATTTT.